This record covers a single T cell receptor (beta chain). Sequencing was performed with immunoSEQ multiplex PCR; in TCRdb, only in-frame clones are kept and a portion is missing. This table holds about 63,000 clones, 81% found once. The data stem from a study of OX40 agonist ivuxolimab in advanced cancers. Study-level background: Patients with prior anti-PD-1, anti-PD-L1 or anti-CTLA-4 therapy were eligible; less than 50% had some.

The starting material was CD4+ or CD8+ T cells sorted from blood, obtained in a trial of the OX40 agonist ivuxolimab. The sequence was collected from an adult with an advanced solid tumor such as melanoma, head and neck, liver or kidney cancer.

In nucleotides, the CDR3 is TGTGCCAGCAGCCCAGGAGTGGGATTGAACACTGAAGCTTTCTTT. Protein product: CASSPGVGLNTEAFF. The V call is TRBV5-5, the J call TRBJ1-1, with no clear D. V was pared by 4 bases and J by 0 bases, with 13 bases between. Germline V CDR1 and CDR2: SGHKS, YYEKEE (reference sequence). The CDR3 has 15 residues.